This TCR beta chain was obtained from a study of blood T cell repertoires in COVID-19. Study summary: Specimens from acute and convalescent COVID-19 originated in the United States, Italy and Spain. The analysed material was cDNA or gDNA that came from T cells, B-cell-depleted T cells, or PBMCs.

Per the original methods: Cell counts per sample came from amplifying reference gene primers. Only in-frame clones appear in the TCRdb table, and some are missing; sequencing was by immunoSEQ multiplex PCR. D and trimming were read from the DNA, whereas the V and J calls and clone size are those reported in that table. Among about 71,000 clones, 90% were seen once, and the ten largest hold less than 6.5%. Germline V gene data show CDR1 as SEHNR and CDR2 as FQNEAQ (reference sequence). The germline V and J ends were trimmed by 3 bases and 7 bases, with 12 bases remaining between them. This CDR3 contains 13 residues.

Material for sequencing was peripheral blood. This receptor was obtained from a woman between 18 and 29 years old with acute or convalescent COVID-19. This sequence joins TRBV7-9 and TRBJ2-5; D not certain. CDR3 in DNA: TGTGCCAGCAGCTTCGGAGATCCCGGGACCCAGTACTTC. Its protein is CASSFGDPGTQYF.